This TCR beta chain was captured in a study of control samples from healthy donors and cancer patients. Germline CDR1 reads MRHNA; CDR2 reads SNTAGT. The ends were cut back, 2 bases at V and 0 bases at J, with 16 bases in the middle. The CDR3 has 17 amino acids. The method was immunoSEQ multiplex PCR; TCRdb's version includes in-frame clones alone and lacks a portion of them. The sample has approximately 89,000 clones; around 86% are singletons. Sequenced sample: blood. The TCR sequence derives from a man aged 30 to 39 in good health. J is TRBJ1-1 and V is TRBV6-4, with D tentatively TRBD1 (5 bases). CDR3: CASSDPGGGKLNTEAFF. CDR3 nucleotide sequence: TGTGCCAGCAGTGACCCGGGGGGAGGTAAGCTGAACACTGAAGCTTTCTTT.